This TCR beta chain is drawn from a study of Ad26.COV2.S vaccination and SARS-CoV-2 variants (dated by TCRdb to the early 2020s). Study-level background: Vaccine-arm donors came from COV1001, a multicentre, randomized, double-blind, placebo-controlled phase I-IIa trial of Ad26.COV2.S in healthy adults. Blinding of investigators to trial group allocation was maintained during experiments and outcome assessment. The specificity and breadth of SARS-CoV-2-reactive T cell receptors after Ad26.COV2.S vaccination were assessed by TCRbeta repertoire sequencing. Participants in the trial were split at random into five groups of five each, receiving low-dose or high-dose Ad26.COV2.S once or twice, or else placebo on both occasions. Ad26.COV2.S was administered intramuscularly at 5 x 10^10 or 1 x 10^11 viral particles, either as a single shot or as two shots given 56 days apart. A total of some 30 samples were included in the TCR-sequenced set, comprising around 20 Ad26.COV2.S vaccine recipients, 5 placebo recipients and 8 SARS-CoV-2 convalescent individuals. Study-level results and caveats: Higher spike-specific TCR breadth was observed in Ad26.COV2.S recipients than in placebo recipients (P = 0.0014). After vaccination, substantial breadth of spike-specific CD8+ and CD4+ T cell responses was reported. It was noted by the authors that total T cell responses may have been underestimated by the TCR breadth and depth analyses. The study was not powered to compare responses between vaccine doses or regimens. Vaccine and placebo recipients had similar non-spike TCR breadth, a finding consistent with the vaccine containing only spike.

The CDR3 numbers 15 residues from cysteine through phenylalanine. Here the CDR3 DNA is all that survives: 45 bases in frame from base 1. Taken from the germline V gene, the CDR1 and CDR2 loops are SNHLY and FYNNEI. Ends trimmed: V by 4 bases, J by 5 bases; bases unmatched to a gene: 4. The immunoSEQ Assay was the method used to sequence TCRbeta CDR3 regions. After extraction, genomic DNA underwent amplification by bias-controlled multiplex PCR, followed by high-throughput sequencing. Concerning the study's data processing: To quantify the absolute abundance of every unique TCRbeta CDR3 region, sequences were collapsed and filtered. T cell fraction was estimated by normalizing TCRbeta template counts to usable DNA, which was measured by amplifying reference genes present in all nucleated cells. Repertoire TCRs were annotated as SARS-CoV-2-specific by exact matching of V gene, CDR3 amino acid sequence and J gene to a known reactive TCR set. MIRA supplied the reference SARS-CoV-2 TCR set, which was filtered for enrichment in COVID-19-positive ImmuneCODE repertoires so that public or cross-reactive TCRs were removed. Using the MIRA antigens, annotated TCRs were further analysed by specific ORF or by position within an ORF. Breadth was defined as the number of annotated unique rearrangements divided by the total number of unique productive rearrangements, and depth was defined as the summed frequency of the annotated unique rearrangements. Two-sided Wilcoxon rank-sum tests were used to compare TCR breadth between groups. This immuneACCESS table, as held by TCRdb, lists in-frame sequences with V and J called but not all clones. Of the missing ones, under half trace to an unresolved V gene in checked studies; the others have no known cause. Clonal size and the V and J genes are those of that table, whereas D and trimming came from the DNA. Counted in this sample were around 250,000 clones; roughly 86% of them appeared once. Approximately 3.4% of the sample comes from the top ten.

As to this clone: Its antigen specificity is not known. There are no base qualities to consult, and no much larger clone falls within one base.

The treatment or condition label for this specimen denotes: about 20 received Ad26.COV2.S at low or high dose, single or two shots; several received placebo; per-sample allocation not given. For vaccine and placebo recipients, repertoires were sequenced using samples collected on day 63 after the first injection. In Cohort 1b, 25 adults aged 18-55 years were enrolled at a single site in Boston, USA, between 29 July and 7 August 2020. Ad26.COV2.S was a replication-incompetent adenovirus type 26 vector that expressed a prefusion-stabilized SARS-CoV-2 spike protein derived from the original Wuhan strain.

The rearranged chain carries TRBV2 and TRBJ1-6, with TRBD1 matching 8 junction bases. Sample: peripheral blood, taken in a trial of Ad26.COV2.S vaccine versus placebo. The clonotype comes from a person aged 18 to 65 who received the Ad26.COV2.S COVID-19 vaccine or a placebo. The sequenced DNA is TGTGCCAGCAGTGTAAGGACAGGGAATAATTCACCCCTCCACTTT. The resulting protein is CASSVRTGNNSPLHF.